The text below deals with one TCR beta chain. These data belong to a study of blood T cell repertoires in COVID-19. Study summary: COVID-19 samples from acute and convalescent phases originated in the United States, Italy and Spain. The cDNA or gDNA used as material had been derived from T cells, B-cell-depleted T cells, or PBMCs.

How the authors handled the data: It was from reference gene primer amplification that nucleated cell counts were estimated. The method was immunoSEQ multiplex PCR; TCRdb's version includes in-frame clones alone and lacks a portion of them. From that table come the V and J calls and clone size; the DNA was used to work out D and trimming. The sample shows 250,000 to 350,000 clones, around 87% of them seen only once. CDR3 length: 16 amino acids. The germline V and J ends were trimmed by 4 bases and 0 bases, with 12 bases remaining between them. Germline CDR1 reads LNHDA; CDR2 reads SQIVND (reference sequence).

J is TRBJ1-4 and V is TRBV19; possibly TRBD1 for D (5 bases). The TCR originated in a woman aged 45 to 65 who had recovered from COVID-19. The sequenced material came from peripheral blood. The CDR3 sequence is CASSTVAGTTNEKLFF. The CDR3 region has the DNA TGTGCCAGTAGTACGGTCGCAGGGACAACTAATGAAAAACTGTTTTTT.